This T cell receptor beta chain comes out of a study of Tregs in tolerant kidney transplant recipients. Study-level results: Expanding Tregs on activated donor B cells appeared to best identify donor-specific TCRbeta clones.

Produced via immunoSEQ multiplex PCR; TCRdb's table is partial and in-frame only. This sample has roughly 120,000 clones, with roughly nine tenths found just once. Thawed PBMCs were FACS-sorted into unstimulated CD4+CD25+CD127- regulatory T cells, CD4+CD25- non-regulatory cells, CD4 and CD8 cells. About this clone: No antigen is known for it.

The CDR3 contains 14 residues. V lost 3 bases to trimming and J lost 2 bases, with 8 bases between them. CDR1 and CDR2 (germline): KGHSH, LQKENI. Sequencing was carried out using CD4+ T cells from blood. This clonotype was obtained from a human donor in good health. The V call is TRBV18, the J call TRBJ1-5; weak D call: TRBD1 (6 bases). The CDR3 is CASSPRQGNQPQHF. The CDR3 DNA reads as TGTGCCAGCTCACCCCGACAGGGCAATCAGCCCCAGCATTTT.